These 19 T cell receptor beta chains were all obtained from the same sample, sequenced in a study of Ad26.COV2.S vaccination and SARS-CoV-2 variants. Sequencing was performed with immunoSEQ multiplex PCR; in TCRdb, only in-frame clones are kept and a portion is missing. The sample shows roughly 250,000 clones, approximately 90% of them seen only once. Treatment defined: about 20 received Ad26.COV2.S at low or high dose, single or two shots; about 5 received placebo; per-sample allocation not given. It was on day 63 after the first vaccine or placebo injection that samples were taken. The sample here was peripheral blood, taken in a trial of Ad26.COV2.S vaccine versus placebo. The receptors come from a person aged 18-60 years who received the Ad26.COV2.S COVID-19 vaccine or a placebo.

The genes are TRBV5-1 and TRBJ2-3, with D hard to call. The CDR3 length is 14 residues. Germline V gene lookup returns CDR1 SGHRS and CDR2 YFSETQ. Trimming stripped 0 bases from V and 2 bases from J, with 7 bases between. The CDR3 DNA follows: TGCGCCAGCAGCTTGGTTGCGGTCACAGATACGCAGTATTTT. It specifies CASSLVAVTDTQYF.

This clone was found once. The chain carries TRBV4-3 and TRBJ2-6; a weak D match, TRBD1 (6 bases). This CDR3 has 16 amino acids. Germline values: CDR1 LGHNA, CDR2 YSLEER. Trimming removed 4 bases from V and 0 bases from J, with 10 bases in between. The CDR3 region has the DNA TGCGCCAGCAGCCGAGAACAGGGCTCTGGGGCCAACGTCCTGACTTTC. This gives the protein CASSREQGSGANVLTF.

The chain carries TRBV19 and TRBJ2-2; TRBD2 aligns across 12 bases. V was clipped by 9 bases and J by 6 bases; unmatched bases: 20. This CDR3 is 19 amino acids long. The germline CDR1 and CDR2 sequences are LNHDA and SQIVND (reference sequence). CDR3 region: CASLSSGGEFKSAPGELFF. As DNA, the CDR3 is TGTGCCAGCCTGTCTAGCGGGGGGGAGTTCAAGTCGGCACCCGGGGAGCTGTTTTTT.

The sample holds a few counts of this clone. V usage is TRBV4-2 and J usage is TRBJ2-1, with 12 positions matching TRBD2. With V trimmed by 0 bases and J by 9 bases, 9 bases remained unmatched. The CDR3 contains 17 residues. From germline, CDR1 is LGHNA and CDR2 YNFKEQ. The chain's CDR3 is CASSQEITSGGLGEQFF. The CDR3 nucleotides are TGTGCCAGCAGCCAAGAGATTACTAGCGGGGGGTTAGGTGAGCAGTTCTTC.

The chain is built from TRBV24-1 and TRBJ2-3; weak D call: TRBD2 (6 bases). The CDR3 consists of 14 residues. Trimming shortened V by 5 bases and J by 4 bases, and 12 bases separated the two germline ends. Germline V CDR1 and CDR2: KGHDR, SFDVKD. The CDR3 nucleotides read TGTGCCACCAGTGGGACTTGGGGGGCAGATACGCAGTATTTT. This encodes CATSGTWGADTQYF.

The chain links TRBV21-1 to TRBJ2-2; the table assigns TRBD1, which was not confirmed against the DNA. TRBV21-1 is reported as a pseudogene. The CDR3 has 16 amino acids. The CDR3 sequence is CASSKAWQGETGELFF. For the CDR3, the DNA is TGTGCCAGCAGCAAAGCTTGGCAGGGTGAGACCGGGGAGCTGTTTTTT.

V usage is TRBV29-1 and J usage is TRBJ1-2; D might be TRBD1 (5 bases). The CDR3 spans 13 residues. Per germline, CDR1 SQVTM and CDR2 ANQGSEA. Trimming shortened V by 3 bases and J by 4 bases, and 12 bases separated the two germline ends. CDR3 nucleotides: TGCAGCGTTGATCAGGGTCTGGTCTATGGCTACACCTTC. This gives the protein CSVDQGLVYGYTF.

The chain is built from TRBV7-8 and TRBJ2-5; D gene uncertain. This CDR3 is 13 amino acids long. V was cut by 1 base and J by 1 base, with 4 bases left in between. Germline CDR1 SGHVS, CDR2 FQNEAQ. The CDR3 sequence is CASSLGLQETQYF. The CDR3, as DNA: TGTGCCAGCAGCTTAGGTCTCCAAGAGACCCAGTACTTC. The entire variable domain, with the rest obtained from reference TRBV7-8 and TRBJ2-5, is as follows: GAGVSQSPRYKVAKRGQDVALRCDPISGHVSLFWYQQALGQGPEFLTYFQNEAQLDKSGLPSDRFFAERPEGSVSTLKIQRTQQEDSAVYLCASSLGLQETQYFGPGTRLLVL.

V and J are TRBV5-4 and TRBJ2-7; 10 nucleotides match TRBD1. The germline gives CDR1 SGHNT, CDR2 YYREEE (reference sequence). This CDR3 is built from 14 residues. Losses at the gene ends were 3 bases for V and 5 bases for J; bases not matched to a gene: 5. CDR3 residues: CASSSPGQGNEQYF. In DNA form, the CDR3 reads TGTGCCAGCAGCTCGCCGGGACAGGGGAACGAGCAGTACTTC.

The chain joins TRBV29-1 to TRBJ1-1; weak D call: TRBD1 (6 bases). V lost 2 bases and J lost 7, with 14 bases in between. Germline V CDR1 and CDR2: SQVTM, ANQGSEA. The CDR3 loop spans 13 amino acids. The CDR3 bases are TGCAGCGTTGAATCCCCAGGAGGGGGTGAAGCTTTCTTT. Residues: CSVESPGGGEAFF. Looking up the rest from reference TRBV29-1 and TRBJ1-1 gives the full variable domain: SAVISQKPSRDICQRGTSLTIQCQVDSQVTMMFWYRQQPGQSLTLIATANQGSEATYESGFVIDKFPISRPNLTFSTLTVSNMSPEDSSIYLCSVESPGGGEAFFGQGTRLTVV.

The chain joins TRBV7-6 to TRBJ1-2, with D possibly TRBD1 on 5 matching bases. Deletions cut 1 base from V and 4 bases from J, with 13 bases between. Germline-derived CDR1 and CDR2 are SGHVS and FNYEAQ. The CDR3 totals 15 residues. CDR3 sequence (DNA): TGTGCCAGCAGCTTAGACGGGACGGCCCCCTATGGCTACACCTTC. It translates to CASSLDGTAPYGYTF.

The rearrangement links TRBV3-1 (or the pseudogene TRBV3-2) to TRBJ1-2, with 10 bases fitting TRBD1. Germline V gene lookup returns CDR1 LGHDT and CDR2 YNNKEL (reference sequence). The length of the CDR3 is 16 residues. V was clipped by 4 bases and J by 7 bases; unmatched bases: 12. In nucleotides, the CDR3 is TGTGCCAGCAGCCGACAGCCGGGACAGGGGATAGGTGGCTACACCTTC. It is translated as CASSRQPGQGIGGYTF.

The chain combines TRBV7-2 with TRBJ1-1; no firm D call. Between the trimmed V and J ends, which lost 0 bases and 4 bases, there was a span of 12 bases. The germline V gene encodes CDR1 SGHTA and CDR2 FQGNSA. The CDR3 consists of 15 residues. The CDR3 coding sequence is TGTGCCAGCAGCTTAGCGCCGAGGGTTGGCACTGAAGCTTTCTTT. Protein sequence: CASSLAPRVGTEAFF.

As regards this clone: Relative to the germline gene, one junction end is altered; a read error may explain this. The V call is TRBV10-3, the J call TRBJ2-7; TRBD1 aligns across 7 bases. From germline, CDR1 is ENHRY and CDR2 SYGVKD. The CDR3 extends over 13 amino acids. The DNA of the CDR3 is TGTGCCATCAGTGACATCTCGGACAGGTACATGAACTTC. Its translation: CAISDISDRYMNF.

The chain links TRBV4-1 to TRBJ2-1; 9 bases fit TRBD1. The CDR3 sequence is 16 residues long. Germline lookup yields CDR1 MGHRA and CDR2 YSYEKL. With 4 bases clipped from V and 7 bases from J, the junction kept 11 bases outside the gene matches. This chain's CDR3 is CASSRWVGTGNNEQFF. DNA of the CDR3: TGCGCCAGCAGCCGATGGGTCGGGACAGGGAATAATGAGCAGTTCTTC.

The genes are TRBV5-4 and TRBJ2-2, with 10 nucleotides matching TRBD2. The CDR3 extends over 17 amino acids. V was clipped by 1 base and J by 5 bases; unmatched bases: 8. Per germline, CDR1 SGHNT and CDR2 YYREEE (reference sequence). The CDR3 nucleotides read TGTGCCAGCAGCTTGCGGGTAGCGGGGGGCGGGACCGGGGAGCTGTTTTTT. It translates to CASSLRVAGGGTGELFF.

In its sample, this clone was seen a few times. The V call is TRBV5-1, the J call TRBJ2-7; no firm D call. Trimming left V 0 bases short and J 2 bases short, with 3 bases between. The CDR3 has 12 residues. From germline, CDR1 is SGHRS and CDR2 YFSETQ. This CDR3 reads CASSLGTYEQYF. For the CDR3, the DNA is TGCGCCAGCAGCTTGGGGACCTACGAGCAGTACTTC. The full variable domain, completed using reference TRBV5-1 and TRBJ2-7, is KAGVTQTPRYLIKTRGQQVTLSCSPISGHRSVSWYQQTPGQGLQFLFEYFSETQRNKGNFPGRFSGRQFSNSRSEMNVSTLELGDSALYLCASSLGTYEQYFGPGTRLTVT.

The chain has TRBV6-2 or TRBV6-3 and TRBJ1-2, with unresolved D. V was trimmed by 1 base and J by 8 bases, leaving 11 bases between them. From germline, CDR1 is MNHEY and CDR2 SVGEGT. The CDR3 consists of 13 residues. CDR3 bases: TGTGCCAGCAGTTACTACGGGGAGCGGGGCTACACCTTC. Encoded protein: CASSYYGERGYTF.

The CDR3 reads CAWSVLASYEQYV. CDR3 DNA sequence: TGTGCCTGGAGTGTTCTAGCCTCCTACGAGCAGTACGTC. This chain links TRBV30 with TRBJ2-7; D might be TRBD2 (5 bases). Germline values: CDR1 GTSNPN, CDR2 SVGIG (reference sequence). This CDR3 contains 13 residues. V dropped 0 bases and J dropped 0 bases, with 6 bases sitting between them.